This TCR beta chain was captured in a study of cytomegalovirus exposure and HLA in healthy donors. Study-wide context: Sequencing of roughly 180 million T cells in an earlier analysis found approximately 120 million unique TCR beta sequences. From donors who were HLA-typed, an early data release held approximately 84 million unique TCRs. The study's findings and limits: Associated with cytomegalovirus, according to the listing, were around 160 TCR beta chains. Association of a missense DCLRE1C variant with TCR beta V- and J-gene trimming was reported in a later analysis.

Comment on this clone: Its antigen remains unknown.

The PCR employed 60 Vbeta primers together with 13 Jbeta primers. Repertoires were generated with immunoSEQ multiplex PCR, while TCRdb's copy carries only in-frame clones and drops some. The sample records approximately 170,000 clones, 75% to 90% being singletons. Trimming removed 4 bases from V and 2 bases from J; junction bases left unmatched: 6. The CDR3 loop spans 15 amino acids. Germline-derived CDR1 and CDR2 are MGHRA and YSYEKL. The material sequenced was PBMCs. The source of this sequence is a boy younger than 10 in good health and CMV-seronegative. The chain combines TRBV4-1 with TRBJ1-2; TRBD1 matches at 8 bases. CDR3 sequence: CASSRGTGENYGYTF. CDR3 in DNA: TGCGCCAGCAGCCGAGGGACAGGCGAGAACTATGGCTACACCTTC.